The sequence of this T cell receptor (beta chain) was determined in a study of blood T cell repertoires in COVID-19. The protocol was immunoSEQ multiplex PCR, while the TCRdb copy is restricted to in-frame clones and leaves out a portion. The data show 95,000 to 100,000 clones, roughly 89% seen once. Germline-derived CDR1 and CDR2 are SGHNT and YENEEA. This CDR3 contains 15 residues. The V and J ends lost 5 bases and 4 bases, in that order; junction bases with no gene match: 6. Sequenced material: peripheral blood. V is TRBV11-3 and J is TRBJ1-1; 11 bases agree with TRBD1. This clonotype was sampled from a human donor with COVID-19, enrolled during active disease. The donor label of this sample is uncertain. This chain's CDR3 is CASSPGQGDFTEAFF. CDR3 sequence (DNA): TGTGCCAGCAGCCCGGGACAGGGGGATTTCACTGAAGCTTTCTTT.